What follows is one TCR beta chain and its context. The record originates from a study of ipilimumab plus nivolumab after autologous stem cell transplantation. Background on the study: Patients received a median of 5 ipilimumab and 8 nivolumab doses. Both relapsed and primary refractory DLBCL were included.

Through week 26, nivolumab 3 mg/kg IV was given weeks 1, 4, 7, 10, then biweekly. Germline assignment: CDR1 SGHTA and CDR2 FQGNSA. The J segment lost 1 base and the V segment lost 3 bases, leaving 4 bases of the junction unmatched. The CDR3 is made up of 16 amino acids. The method was immunoSEQ multiplex PCR; TCRdb's version includes in-frame clones alone and lacks a portion of them. Here the sample spans some 87,000 clones, under 85% being singletons. The receptor comes from a male donor with diffuse large B-cell lymphoma. The source material was PBMCs, sampled in a trial of ipilimumab plus nivolumab as post-transplant consolidation. The rearrangement joins TRBV7-2 to TRBJ2-2; 8 nucleotides align to TRBD1. The CDR3, as DNA: TGTGCCAGCAGCTTGGTTGGGACAGGGAACACCGGGGAGCTGTTTTTT. Translating it yields CASSLVGTGNTGELFF.